The 17 T cell receptor beta chains in this list originate from one sample, sequenced in a study of blood T cells in healthy people across ages. The authors ran a second PCR of about 7 to 11 cycles using a sample-barcoded 5' primer and a J-beta primer mix. Each CDR3 protein gets one entry after TCRdb re-called the 5' RACE reads with MiXCR. The profile shows around 800,000 distinct CDR3 sequences, roughly 25% of them singletons. These records were also assigned to another study, of T cells of mothers and their children.

Source material: blood. The receptors originated from a boy between 5 and 17 years old in good health.

This clonotype was found once. V usage is TRBV6-5 and J usage is TRBJ1-2, with a weak D call TRBD1 (6 bases). Germline V gives CDR1 MNHEY, CDR2 SVGAGI. The CDR3 spans 15 residues. V dropped 7 bases and J dropped 1 base, with 16 bases sitting between them. The CDR3 bases are TGTGCCAGCATTGCATCGGACAGACGTAACTATGGCTACACCTTC. This encodes CASIASDRRNYGYTF.

The V call is TRBV13, the J call TRBJ1-1, with D hard to call. The CDR3 is 15 amino acids. CDR1 and CDR2 (germline): PRHDT, FYEKMQ (reference sequence). V was shortened by 2 bases and J by 0 bases, with 10 bases between the two germline ends. CDR3 amino acids: CASSLMGRVNTEAFF. The CDR3 bases are TGTGCCAGCAGCTTAATGGGGAGGGTGAACACTGAAGCTTTCTTT.

The gene calls are TRBV10-3 and TRBJ2-5, with 7 bases lining up with TRBD2. CDR3 length: 14 residues. The J segment lost 1 base and the V segment lost 8 bases, leaving 7 bases of the junction unmatched. Germline V gives CDR1 ENHRY, CDR2 SYGVKD. CDR3 protein: CAIYSGVPQETQYF. The CDR3 DNA sequence: TGTGCCATCTACAGCGGGGTCCCCCAAGAGACCCAGTACTTC.

The chain employs TRBV12-3 or TRBV12-4 and TRBJ1-6; unclear D gene. This CDR3 has 13 residues. V gave up 5 bases and J gave up 10 bases, with 12 bases separating them. The CDR3 DNA sequence: TGTGCCAGCAGTCCATCAATTCGGTCACCCCTCCACTTT. This gives the protein CASSPSIRSPLHF.

This clonotype was found a few times. The chain recombines TRBV7-9 with TRBJ1-1, with D hard to call. Germline V CDR1 and CDR2: SEHNR, FQNEAQ (reference sequence). This CDR3 has 13 residues. Trimming pared 4 bases from V and 7 bases from J, leaving 13 bases between. The CDR3 region has the DNA TGTGCCAGCAGCTCAAGCGGGCAGATTGAAGCTTTCTTT. It codes for CASSSSGQIEAFF.

The chain couples TRBV27 to TRBJ2-7, with D possibly called TRBD1 or TRBD2 (5 bases each). The CDR3 is made up of 13 amino acids. Germline values: CDR1 MNHEY, CDR2 SMNVEV (reference sequence). Between the trimmed V and J ends, which lost 0 bases and 6 bases, there was a span of 9 bases. The DNA of the CDR3 is TGTGCCAGCAGTTTATCTGGGACCGGCGAGCAGTACTTC. Protein sequence: CASSLSGTGEQYF.

The J gene is TRBJ1-6, the V gene TRBV18; 7 bases are shared with TRBD1. Trimming cost V 0 bases and J 8 bases; bases outside gene matches: 7. In germline, CDR1 is KGHSH, CDR2 LQKENI. There are 16 residues in the CDR3. For the CDR3, the DNA is TGTGCCAGCTCACCACCGGCTGAGGGGGCGTATTCACCCCTCCACTTT. Its translation is CASSPPAEGAYSPLHF.

This clonotype appeared a few times. The rearrangement links TRBV20-1 to TRBJ1-5; no firm D call. CDR3 length: 13 residues. Germline assignment: CDR1 DFQATT and CDR2 SNEGSKA (reference sequence). Between the trimmed V and J ends, which lost 7 bases and 6 bases, there was a span of 16 bases. The CDR3 is CSVVTQGGQPQHF. CDR3 sequence (DNA): TGCAGTGTGGTCACTCAAGGAGGTCAGCCCCAGCATTTT.

V is TRBV9 and J is TRBJ1-2, with D possibly matching TRBD1 (6 bases). This CDR3 comprises 15 residues. CDR1 SGDLS and CDR2 YYNGEE come from the germline V gene. V was pared by 1 base and J by 3 bases, with 13 bases between. The CDR3 is CASSVTQGGDYGYTF. The CDR3 DNA reads as TGTGCCAGCAGCGTAACACAGGGAGGAGACTATGGCTACACCTTC.

Only a few counts were recorded for this clonotype. The chain carries TRBV18 and TRBJ2-1; D remains ambiguous. The J call is uncertain, as TRBJ2-5 better fits the DNA end. The CDR3 totals 14 residues. CDR1 and CDR2 from the germline V gene are KGHSH and LQKENI. The chain's CDR3 is CASSPREKEETQYF. For the CDR3, the DNA is TGTGCCAGCTCACCACGGGAAAAGGAAGAGACCCAGTACTTC.

In this sample, this clonotype turned up a few times. The CDR3 region has the DNA TGTGCCAGCAGCTTAGGGCGGGCAAGCTCCTACGAGCAGTACTTC. This codes for CASSLGRASSYEQYF. The chain links TRBV7-2 to TRBJ2-5; D is perhaps TRBD2 (5 bases). The DNA end favors TRBJ2-7, so the J call may be wrong. Per the germline V gene, CDR1 is SGHTA and CDR2 is FQGNSA. The CDR3 is 15 amino acids.

The chain joins TRBV6-5 to TRBJ2-4; D is possibly TRBD2 (5 bases). The CDR3 is 15 amino acids. V was pared by 6 bases and J by 0 bases, with 12 bases between. The germline V gene has CDR1 MNHEY and CDR2 SVGAGI. The CDR3 coding sequence is TGTGCCAGCAGGAGGACCGAGGGAGCCAAAAACATTCAGTACTTC. Its protein product is CASRRTEGAKNIQYF.

Worth noting for this clonotype: At one of its ends the junction is not consistent with the germline gene, which may arise from a read error. This chain joins TRBV30 and TRBJ2-2; the match to TRBD1 covers 8 bases. The CDR3 sequence is 11 residues long. Germline V gives CDR1 GTSNPN, CDR2 SVGIG (reference sequence). The CDR3 protein is CAWQGAGELSF. In DNA, the CDR3 is TGTGCCTGGCAGGGGGCCGGGGAGCTGTCTTTT. Using reference TRBV30 and TRBJ2-2 for the parts outside the CDR3, the full variable domain is SQTIHQWPATLVQPVGSPLSLECTVEGTSNPNLYWYRQAAGRGLQLLFYSVGIGQISSEVPQNLSASRPQDRQFILSSKKLLLSDSGFYLCAWQGAGELSFGEGSRLTVL.

The CDR3: CSGRSGDGELFF. Written as DNA, the CDR3 is TGCAGCGGACGATCGGGGGACGGGGAGCTGTTTTTT. This chain joins TRBV29-1 and TRBJ2-2; TRBD2 is a possible D gene (6 bases). Trimming took off 7 bases at V and 7 bases at J, with 13 bases between the two ends. CDR3 length: 12 residues. The germline V gene has CDR1 SQVTM and CDR2 ANQGSEA.

Remarks on this clonotype: Likely a read error: the CDR3 ends without its conserved phenylalanine or tryptophan. For the CDR3, the DNA is TGCGCCAGCAGCGACCCGGGACAGGCCTCTGGGGCCAACGTCCTGACTATC. Protein sequence: CASSDPGQASGANVLTI. This rearrangement joins TRBV5-1 to TRBJ2-6, with 8 bases fitting TRBD1. The J segment lost 0 bases and the V segment lost 4 bases, leaving 6 bases of the junction unmatched. Germline-derived CDR1 and CDR2 are SGHRS and YFSETQ. CDR3 length equals 17 residues.

This clonotype turned up a few times. The chain employs TRBV20-1 and TRBJ1-2; maybe TRBD1 (5 bases). In germline, CDR1 is DFQATT, CDR2 SNEGSKA (reference sequence). The CDR3 extends over 13 amino acids. Between the trimmed V and J ends, which lost 7 bases and 8 bases, there was a span of 20 bases. CDR3 protein: CSVIRASSLGYTF. As DNA, the CDR3 is TGCAGTGTTATCAGGGCATCTTCGTTGGGCTACACCTTC.

This clonotype was counted only a few times. V and J are TRBV29-1 and TRBJ1-2; possibly TRBD1 for D (5 bases). V shed 7 bases and J shed 4 bases, with 13 bases lying between them. The CDR3 runs 12 residues. Germline CDR1 is SQVTM and CDR2 is ANQGSEA. The CDR3 nucleotides are TGCAGCGCCCTGACAGAGACCTATGGCTACACCTTC. It is translated as CSALTETYGYTF.